The rows below give T cell receptor beta chains drawn from one sample of a study of T cell changes during pregnancy in multiple sclerosis. The repertoire was sequenced with immunoSEQ multiplex PCR; TCRdb's copy has only in-frame clones and lacks some. The repertoire holds 30,000 to 50,000 clones, with roughly nine tenths as singletons. This specimen consisted of CD4+ T cells from peripheral blood mononuclear cells, obtained in the first trimester of pregnancy. Every receptor here comes from a female donor in good health, enrolled as a control in a pregnancy study. The CDR3 runs from the conserved cysteine through the conserved F or W. Fields, in order: V gene, J gene, D gene, clone size, CDR3 DNA, CDR3 protein. The D gene is left open where the match is weak. Only part of the rows carry a size: once, few, many, or a class if the clone is expanded.

V: TRBV6-6; J: TRBJ2-6; D: TRBD1; size: -; DNA: TGTGCCAGCAGTATCGGACAGGCTGGGGCCAACGTCCTGACTTTC; CDR3: CASSIGQAGANVLTF
V: TRBV9; J: TRBJ2-3; D: -; size: -; DNA: TGTGCCAGCAGCCCCCGTACCCCGGGTACGCAGTATTTT; CDR3: CASSPRTPGTQYF
V: TRBV5-5; J: TRBJ2-5; D: -; size: once; DNA: TGTGCCAGCAGCTTGGGGGGGGAAGAGACCCAGTACTTC; CDR3: CASSLGGEETQYF
V: TRBV10-2; J: TRBJ1-2; D: TRBD1; size: -; DNA: TGCGCCAGCAGCGCGGACAGGGTCTATGGCTACACCTTC; CDR3: CASSADRVYGYTF
V: TRBV11-2; J: TRBJ2-4; D: -; size: few; DNA: TGTGCCAGCAGTTCGCCCAGAAACATTCAGTACTTC; CDR3: CASSSPRNIQYF
V: TRBV7-2; J: TRBJ1-5; D: -; size: -; DNA: TGTGCCAGCAGCTTAGACAGGGATCAGCCCCAGCATTTT; CDR3: CASSLDRDQPQHF
V: TRBV18; J: TRBJ1-5; D: TRBD1; size: -; DNA: TGTGCCAGCTCAATGAACAAGATGACAGGGGGCGCGGGTCAGCCCCAGCATTTT; CDR3: CASSMNKMTGGAGQPQHF
V: TRBV11-1; J: TRBJ1-5; D: -; size: -; DNA: TGTGCCAGCAGCTTCGACAGAACTCAGCCCCAGCATTTT; CDR3: CASSFDRTQPQHF
V: TRBV9; J: TRBJ1-3; D: TRBD1; size: -; DNA: TGTGCCAGCAGCGTAGTACCTACAGGGGCTGGAAACACCATATATTTT; CDR3: CASSVVPTGAGNTIYF
V: TRBV5-1; J: TRBJ1-4; D: -; size: -; DNA: TGCGCCAGCAGGAGGGCCCTTAATGAAAAACTGTTTTTT; CDR3: CASRRALNEKLFF
V: TRBV5-6; J: TRBJ2-6; D: -; size: -; DNA: TGTGCCAGCAGCGTACTCGGGGGAGAAAACGTCCTGACTTTC; CDR3: CASSVLGGENVLTF
V: TRBV7-8; J: TRBJ2-3; D: TRBD2; size: -; DNA: TGTGCCAGCAGCTCGCCTTGGGGTAGCGGGGGGGGAGATACGCAGTATTTT; CDR3: CASSSPWGSGGGDTQYF
V: TRBV18; J: TRBJ1-5; D: -; size: -; DNA: TGTGCCAGCTCACCGATCCAGGGGCCTCAGCCCCAGCATTTT; CDR3: CASSPIQGPQPQHF
V: TRBV4-3; J: TRBJ2-2; D: TRBD1; size: -; DNA: TGCGCCAGCAGCCCATCCGGGACAGGGAGCACCGGGGAGCTGTTTTTT; CDR3: CASSPSGTGSTGELFF
V: TRBV30; J: TRBJ1-1; D: TRBD1; size: -; DNA: TGTGCCTGGAGGGGGGACAGCAAAAATGAAGCTTTCTTT; CDR3: CAWRGDSKNEAFF
V: TRBV21-1; J: TRBJ1-5; D: -; size: -; DNA: TGTGCCAGCAGCGCCCCATGTCGCACAGGGAAGTTAAGCAATCAGCCCCAGCATTTT; CDR3: CASSAPCRTGKLSNQPQHF
V: TRBV7-2; J: TRBJ2-7; D: -; size: -; DNA: TGTGCCAGCAGCTTAGATGAGTACGAGCAGTACTTC; CDR3: CASSLDEYEQYF
V: TRBV5-5; J: TRBJ2-1; D: -; size: -; DNA: TGTGCCAGCAGTGAAGTCGGGGGGGACAGCAATGAGCAGTTCTTC; CDR3: CASSEVGGDSNEQFF
V: TRBV18; J: TRBJ1-5; D: TRBD1; size: -; DNA: TGTGCCAGCTCACGGGACAGGGGAAATCAGCCCCAGCATTTT; CDR3: CASSRDRGNQPQHF
V: TRBV7-2; J: TRBJ2-2; D: -; size: -; DNA: TGTGCCAGCAGCCGAAGGCGGCCGGCCGGGGAGCTGTTTTTT; CDR3: CASSRRRPAGELFF
V: TRBV4-2; J: TRBJ2-6; D: -; size: -; DNA: TGTGCCAGCAGCCAAGTCGGCGGGGCTGGGGCCAACGTCCTGACTTTC; CDR3: CASSQVGGAGANVLTF
V: TRBV7-2; J: TRBJ1-1; D: TRBD1; size: -; DNA: TGTGCCAGCAGCCCTAAACAGGGGGCGGCCACTGAAGCTTTCTTT; CDR3: CASSPKQGAATEAFF
V: TRBV2; J: TRBJ2-1; D: TRBD2; size: once; DNA: TGTGCCAGCGCGCGGACTAGCGGGGTCGATGAGCAGTTCTTC; CDR3: CASARTSGVDEQFF
V: TRBV6-6; J: TRBJ1-1; D: TRBD1; size: -; DNA: TGTGCCAGCTTTGGACAGGGGGGTTTGTCAGGCACTGAAGCTTTCTTT; CDR3: CASFGQGGLSGTEAFF
V: TRBV27; J: TRBJ1-6; D: TRBD1; size: -; DNA: TGTGCCAGCAGTTTATGGGGACAGGGGAATTCACCCCTCCACTTT; CDR3: CASSLWGQGNSPLHF
V: TRBV19; J: TRBJ1-2; D: TRBD1; size: -; DNA: TGTGCCAGTAGTCGGGGACAGGGCCATGGCTACACCTTC; CDR3: CASSRGQGHGYTF
V: TRBV27; J: TRBJ2-5; D: -; size: -; DNA: TGTGCCAGCAGTTTAAGCAGAGGGGAGACCCAGTACTTC; CDR3: CASSLSRGETQYF
V: TRBV7-3; J: TRBJ1-6; D: -; size: -; DNA: TGTGCCAGCAGCTTGGACAGTATGGGTTCACCCCTCCACTTT; CDR3: CASSLDSMGSPLHF
V: TRBV19; J: TRBJ2-1; D: -; size: -; DNA: TGTGCCAGTAATCTCCGGGGTGAGCAGTTCTTC; CDR3: CASNLRGEQFF
V: TRBV10-3; J: TRBJ1-3; D: TRBD1; size: -; DNA: TGTGCCATCAGTGGGACAGGCAGCTTTGTTCGAAACACCATATATTTT; CDR3: CAISGTGSFVRNTIYF
V: TRBV7-9; J: TRBJ2-7; D: TRBD1; size: -; DNA: TGTGCCAGCAGCCCCGGGACAGGGCTAACCGAGCAGTACTTC; CDR3: CASSPGTGLTEQYF
V: TRBV27; J: TRBJ1-1; D: -; size: -; DNA: TGTGCCAGCAGTTGGGCAGCCAACACTGAAGCTTTCTTT; CDR3: CASSWAANTEAFF
V: TRBV4-3; J: TRBJ2-3; D: TRBD1; size: medium-sized; DNA: TGCGCCAGCAGCCGCGCGACAGGGGGCTCGCAGTATTTT; CDR3: CASSRATGGSQYF